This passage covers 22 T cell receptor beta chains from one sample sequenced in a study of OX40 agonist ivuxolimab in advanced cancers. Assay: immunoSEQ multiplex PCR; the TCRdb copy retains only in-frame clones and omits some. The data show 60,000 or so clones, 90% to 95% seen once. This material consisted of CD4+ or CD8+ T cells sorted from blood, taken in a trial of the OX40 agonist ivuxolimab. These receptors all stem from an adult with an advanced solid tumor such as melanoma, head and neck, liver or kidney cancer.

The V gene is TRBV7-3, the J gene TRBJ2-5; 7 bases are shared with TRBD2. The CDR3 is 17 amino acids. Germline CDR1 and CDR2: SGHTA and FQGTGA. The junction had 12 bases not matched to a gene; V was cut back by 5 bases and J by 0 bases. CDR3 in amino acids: CASSPRGQGGYQETQYF. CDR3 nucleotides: TGTGCCAGCAGCCCAAGGGGCCAGGGAGGGTACCAAGAGACCCAGTACTTC.

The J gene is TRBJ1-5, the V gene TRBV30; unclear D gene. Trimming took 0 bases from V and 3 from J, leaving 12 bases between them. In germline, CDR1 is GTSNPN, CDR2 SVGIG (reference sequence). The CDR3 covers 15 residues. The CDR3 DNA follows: TGTGCCTGGAGTGTTGGCCTGGGGATCAATCAGCCCCAGCATTTT. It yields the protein CAWSVGLGINQPQHF.

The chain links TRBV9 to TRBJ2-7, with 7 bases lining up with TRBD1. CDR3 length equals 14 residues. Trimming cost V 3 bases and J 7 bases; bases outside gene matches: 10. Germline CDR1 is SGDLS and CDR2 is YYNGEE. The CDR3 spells CASSAGQALREQYF. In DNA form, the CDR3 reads TGTGCCAGCAGCGCCGGACAGGCCCTTAGGGAGCAGTACTTC. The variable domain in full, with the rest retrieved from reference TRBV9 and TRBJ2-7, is DSGVTQTPKHLITATGQRVTLRCSPRSGDLSVYWYQQSLDQGLQFLIQYYNGEERAKGNILERFSAQQFPDLHSELNLSSLELGDSALYFCASSAGQALREQYFGPGTRLTVT.

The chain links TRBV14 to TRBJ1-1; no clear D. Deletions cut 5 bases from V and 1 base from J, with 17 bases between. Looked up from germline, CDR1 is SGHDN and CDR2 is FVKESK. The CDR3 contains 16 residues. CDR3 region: CASSKDREGQNTEAFF. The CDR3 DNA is TGTGCCAGCAGCAAGGATCGGGAGGGCCAGAACACTGAAGCTTTCTTT.

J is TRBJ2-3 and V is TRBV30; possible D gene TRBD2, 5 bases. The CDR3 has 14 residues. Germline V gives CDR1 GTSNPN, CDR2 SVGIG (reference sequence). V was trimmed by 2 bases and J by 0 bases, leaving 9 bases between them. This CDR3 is CAWSNLASTDTQYF. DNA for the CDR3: TGTGCCTGGAGTAACCTAGCTAGCACAGATACGCAGTATTTT.

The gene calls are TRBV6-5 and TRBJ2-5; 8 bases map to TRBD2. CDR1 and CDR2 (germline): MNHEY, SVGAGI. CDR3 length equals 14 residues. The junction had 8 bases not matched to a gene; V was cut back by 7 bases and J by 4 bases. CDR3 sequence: CASKVAGSRETQYF. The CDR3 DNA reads TGTGCCAGCAAAGTAGCGGGATCTCGAGAGACCCAGTACTTC.

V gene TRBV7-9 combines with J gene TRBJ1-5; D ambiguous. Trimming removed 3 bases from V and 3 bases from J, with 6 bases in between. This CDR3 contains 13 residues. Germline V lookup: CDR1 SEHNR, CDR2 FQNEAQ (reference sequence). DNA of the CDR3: TGTGCCAGCAGCTTCGGAAACAATCAGCCCCAGCATTTT. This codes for CASSFGNNQPQHF.

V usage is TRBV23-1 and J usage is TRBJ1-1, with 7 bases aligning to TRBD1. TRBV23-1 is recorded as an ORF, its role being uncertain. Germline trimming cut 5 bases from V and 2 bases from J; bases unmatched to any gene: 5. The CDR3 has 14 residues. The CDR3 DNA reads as TGCGCCAGCAGTATAACAGGGGATAACACTGAAGCTTTCTTT. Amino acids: CASSITGDNTEAFF.

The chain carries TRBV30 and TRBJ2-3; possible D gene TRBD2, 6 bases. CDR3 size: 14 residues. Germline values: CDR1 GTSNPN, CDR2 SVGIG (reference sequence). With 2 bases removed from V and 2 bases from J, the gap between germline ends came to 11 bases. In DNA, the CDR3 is TGTGCCTGGAGTCTAAGCGGGTCCACAGATACGCAGTATTTT. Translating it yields CAWSLSGSTDTQYF.

CDR3 sequence: CASSYSRTAYNEQFF. CDR3 in DNA: TGTGCCAGCAGTTACTCGAGGACAGCGTACAATGAGCAGTTCTTC. The chain joins TRBV6-5 to TRBJ2-1; D may be TRBD1 (6 bases). The CDR3 is 15 residues long. The germline gives CDR1 MNHEY, CDR2 SVGAGI. The V end lost 0 bases, the J end lost 4 bases, and 10 bases lay between the germline ends.

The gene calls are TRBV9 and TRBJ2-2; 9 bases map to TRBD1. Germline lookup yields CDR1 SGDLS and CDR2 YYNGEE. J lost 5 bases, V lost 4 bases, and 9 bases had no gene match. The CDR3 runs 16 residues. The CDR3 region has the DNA TGTGCCAGCAGCCCCTTGGGACAGGGATCGACCGGGGAGCTGTTTTTT. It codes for CASSPLGQGSTGELFF.

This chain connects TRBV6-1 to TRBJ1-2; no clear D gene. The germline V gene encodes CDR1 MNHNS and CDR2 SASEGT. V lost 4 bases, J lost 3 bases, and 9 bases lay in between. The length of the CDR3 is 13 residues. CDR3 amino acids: CASSVRSYYGYTF. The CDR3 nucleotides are TGTGCCAGCAGTGTCCGGTCATACTATGGCTACACCTTC.

CDR3 sequence reads: CASSFLLAGGPYEQYF. CDR3 DNA sequence: TGTGCCAGCAGTTTCCTACTAGCGGGAGGCCCCTACGAGCAGTACTTC. The V gene is TRBV28, the J gene TRBJ2-7; TRBD2 matches 12 bases. V dropped 3 bases and J dropped 2; count of bases not matched to a gene: 5. This CDR3 is built from 16 residues. Germline V CDR1 and CDR2: MDHEN, SYDVKM. The variable domain in full, with the rest retrieved from reference TRBV28 and TRBJ2-7, is DVKVTQSSRYLVKRTGEKVFLECVQDMDHENMFWYRQDPGLGLRLIYFSYDVKMKEKGDIPEGYSVSREKKERFSLILESASTNQTSMYLCASSFLLAGGPYEQYFGPGTRLTVT.

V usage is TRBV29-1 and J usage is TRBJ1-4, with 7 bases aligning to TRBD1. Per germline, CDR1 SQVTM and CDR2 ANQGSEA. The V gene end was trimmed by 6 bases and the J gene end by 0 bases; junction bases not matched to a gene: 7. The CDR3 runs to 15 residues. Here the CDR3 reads CSVTLQGSTNEKLFF. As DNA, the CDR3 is TGCAGCGTAACCCTACAGGGGTCAACTAATGAAAAACTGTTTTTT.

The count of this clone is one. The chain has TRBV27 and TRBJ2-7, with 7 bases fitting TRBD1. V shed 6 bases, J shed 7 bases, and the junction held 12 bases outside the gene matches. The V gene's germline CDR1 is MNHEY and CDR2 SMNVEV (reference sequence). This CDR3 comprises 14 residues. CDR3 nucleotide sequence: TGTGCCAGCAGGCGACAGGGATCCTATGAGGAGCAGTACTTC. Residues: CASRRQGSYEEQYF.

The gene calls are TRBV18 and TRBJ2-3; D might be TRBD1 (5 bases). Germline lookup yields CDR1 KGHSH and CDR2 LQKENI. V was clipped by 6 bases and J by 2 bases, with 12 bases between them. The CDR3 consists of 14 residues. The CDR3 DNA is TGTGCCAGCTCGCGCCGACAGTCCACAGATACGCAGTATTTT. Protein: CASSRRQSTDTQYF.

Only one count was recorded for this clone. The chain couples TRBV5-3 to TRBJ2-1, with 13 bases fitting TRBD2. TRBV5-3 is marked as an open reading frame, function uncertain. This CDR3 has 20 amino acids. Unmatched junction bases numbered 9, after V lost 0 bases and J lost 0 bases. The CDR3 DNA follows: TGTGCCAGAAGCTTGGTATCACCAGGACTAGCGGGAGTCTCCTACAATGAGCAGTTCTTC. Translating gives CARSLVSPGLAGVSYNEQFF.

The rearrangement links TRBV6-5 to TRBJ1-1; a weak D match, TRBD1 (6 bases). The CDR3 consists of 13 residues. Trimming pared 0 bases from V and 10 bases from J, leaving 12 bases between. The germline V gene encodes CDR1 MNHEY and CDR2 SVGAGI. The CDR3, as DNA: TGTGCCAGCAGTTACTCCGCCGGGGGCGCAGCTTTCTTT. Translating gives CASSYSAGGAAFF.

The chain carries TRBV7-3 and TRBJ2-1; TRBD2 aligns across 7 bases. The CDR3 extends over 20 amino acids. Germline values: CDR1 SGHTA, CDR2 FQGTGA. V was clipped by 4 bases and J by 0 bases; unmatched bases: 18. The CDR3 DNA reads TGTGCCAGCAGCTCCCCGGGGATTTTGCAGCGGGACCCCTCCTACAATGAGCAGTTCTTC. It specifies CASSSPGILQRDPSYNEQFF.

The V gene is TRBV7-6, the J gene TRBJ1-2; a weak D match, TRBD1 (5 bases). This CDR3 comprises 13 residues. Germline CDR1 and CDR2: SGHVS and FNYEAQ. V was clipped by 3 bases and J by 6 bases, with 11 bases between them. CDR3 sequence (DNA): TGTGCCAGCAGCTTCTTCCAGGGAGATGGCTACACCTTC. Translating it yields CASSFFQGDGYTF.

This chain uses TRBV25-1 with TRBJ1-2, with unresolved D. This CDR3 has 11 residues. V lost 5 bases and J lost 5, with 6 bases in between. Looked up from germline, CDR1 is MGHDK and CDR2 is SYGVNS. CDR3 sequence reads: CASSRGYGYTF. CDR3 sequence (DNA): TGTGCCAGCAGTCGCGGTTATGGCTACACCTTC.

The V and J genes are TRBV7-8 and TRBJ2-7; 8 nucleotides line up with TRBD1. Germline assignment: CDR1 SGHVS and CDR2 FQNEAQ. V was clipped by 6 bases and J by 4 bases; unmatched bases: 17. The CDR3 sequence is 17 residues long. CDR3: CASRGRGKGQESYEQYF. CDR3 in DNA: TGTGCCAGCAGGGGTAGGGGGAAGGGACAGGAATCGTACGAGCAGTACTTC.